This TCR beta chain was recorded in a study of siplizumab effects on memory and regulatory T cells. This CDR3 region has 16 residues. Germline V CDR1 and CDR2: LNHDA, SQIVND (reference sequence). With 7 bases clipped from V and 6 bases from J, the junction kept 14 bases outside the gene matches. TCRdb's copy holds only in-frame clones and misses some; the assay was immunoSEQ multiplex PCR. The sample has about 50,000 clones, over 85% seen once. This chain links TRBV19 with TRBJ2-2; 7 nucleotides line up with TRBD1. Input material: CD8+ T cells sorted from blood. The clonotype was recovered from a human donor in good health. CDR3 region: CASNEPNRGLAGELFF. CDR3 DNA sequence: TGTGCCAGTAACGAACCGAACAGGGGTCTCGCCGGGGAGCTGTTTTTT.